This T cell receptor (beta chain) is drawn from a study of regulatory T cells in long-lasting Graves disease. Time point reported: newly diagnosed GD, antithyroid drugs for less than 3 months. Isolated PBMC RNA provided the starting material for the TCR library. This clonotype occurred many times. Researchers made TCR beta libraries by using iRepertoire HTBI primers and running Arm-PCR on CDR3 regions. In the original processing: The samples included approximately 60 TRBV and 15 or so TRBJ segments. TCRdb fed the multiplex PCR reads into MiXCR, producing one record per CDR3 protein. These V and J calls rely on TCRdb rather than the paper's analysis. The sample holds over 450,000 distinct CDR3 sequences, more than 10% seen once. CDR1 and CDR2 from the germline V gene are SGHAT and FQNNGV. V lost 1 base, J lost 2 bases, and 8 bases lay in between. The CDR3 runs 14 residues. The same data also contributed to another study, on T cells in Graves' hyperthyroidism and ophthalmopathy. This second study says: Newly diagnosed hyperthyroidism patients aged 18 to 65 years had disease lasting under 2 months. Reasons for excluding patients were uncontrolled infection, other autoimmune disease, pregnancy or lactation.

The source is a young woman with Graves disease. The chain employs TRBV11-2 and TRBJ1-1; unclear D gene. Sequenced here: peripheral blood mononuclear cells (PBMCs), sampled at new diagnosis, from a patient treated with antithyroid drugs. CDR3 bases: TGTGCCAGCAGCTTAGGGGTGGGAAACACTGAAGCTTTCTTT. Translation gives CASSLGVGNTEAFF.